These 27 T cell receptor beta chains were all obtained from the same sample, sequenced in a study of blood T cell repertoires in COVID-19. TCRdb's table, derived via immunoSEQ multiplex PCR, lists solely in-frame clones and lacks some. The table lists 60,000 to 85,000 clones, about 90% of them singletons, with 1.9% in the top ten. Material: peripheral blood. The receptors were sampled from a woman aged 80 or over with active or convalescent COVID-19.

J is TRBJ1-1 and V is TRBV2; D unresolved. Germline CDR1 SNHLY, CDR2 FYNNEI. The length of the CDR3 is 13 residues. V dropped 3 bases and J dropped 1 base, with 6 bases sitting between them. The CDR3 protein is CASSENKNTEAFF. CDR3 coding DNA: TGTGCCAGCAGTGAGAACAAGAACACTGAAGCTTTCTTT.

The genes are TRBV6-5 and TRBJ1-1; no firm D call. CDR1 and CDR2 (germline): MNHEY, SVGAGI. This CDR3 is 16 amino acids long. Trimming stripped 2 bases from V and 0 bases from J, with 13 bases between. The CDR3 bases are TGTGCCAGCAGTTACCTCGCGGCGAGAATGAACACTGAAGCTTTCTTT. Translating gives CASSYLAARMNTEAFF.

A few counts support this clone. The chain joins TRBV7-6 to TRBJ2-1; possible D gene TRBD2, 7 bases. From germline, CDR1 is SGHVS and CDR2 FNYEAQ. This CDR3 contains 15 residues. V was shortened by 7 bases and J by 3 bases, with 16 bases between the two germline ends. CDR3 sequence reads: CASTRGRGDYNEQFF. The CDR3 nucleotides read TGTGCCAGCACCAGGGGTCGGGGGGACTACAATGAGCAGTTCTTC. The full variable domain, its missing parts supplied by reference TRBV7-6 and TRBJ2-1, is GAGVSQSPRYKVTKRGQDVALRCDPISGHVSLYWYRQALGQGPEFLTYFNYEAQQDKSGLPNDRFSAERPEGSISTLTIQRTEQRDSAMYRCASTRGRGDYNEQFFGPGTRLTVL.

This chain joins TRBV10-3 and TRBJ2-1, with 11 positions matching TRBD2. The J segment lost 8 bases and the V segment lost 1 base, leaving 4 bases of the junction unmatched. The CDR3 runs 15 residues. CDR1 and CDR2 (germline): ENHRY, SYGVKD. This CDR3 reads CAISEWLAGGHEQFF. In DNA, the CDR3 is TGTGCCATCAGTGAGTGGTTAGCGGGAGGGCATGAGCAGTTCTTC.

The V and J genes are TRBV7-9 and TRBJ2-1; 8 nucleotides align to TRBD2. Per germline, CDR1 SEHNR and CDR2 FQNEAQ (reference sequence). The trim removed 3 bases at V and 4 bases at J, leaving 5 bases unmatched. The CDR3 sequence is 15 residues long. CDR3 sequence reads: CASSFRRGDYNEQFF. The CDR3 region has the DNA TGTGCCAGCAGCTTTAGGCGGGGGGATTACAATGAGCAGTTCTTC. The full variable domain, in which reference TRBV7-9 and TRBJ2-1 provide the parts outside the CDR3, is DTGVSQNPRHKITKRGQNVTFRCDPISEHNRLYWYRQTLGQGPEFLTYFQNEAQLEKSRLLSDRFSAERPKGSFSTLEIQRTEQGDSAMYLCASSFRRGDYNEQFFGPGTRLTVL.

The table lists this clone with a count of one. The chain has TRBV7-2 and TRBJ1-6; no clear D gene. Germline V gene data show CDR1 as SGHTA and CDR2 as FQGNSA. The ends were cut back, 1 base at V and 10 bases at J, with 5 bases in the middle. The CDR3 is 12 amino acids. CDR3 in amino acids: CASSLDVSPLHF. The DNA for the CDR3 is TGTGCCAGCAGCTTAGATGTATCACCCCTCCACTTT.

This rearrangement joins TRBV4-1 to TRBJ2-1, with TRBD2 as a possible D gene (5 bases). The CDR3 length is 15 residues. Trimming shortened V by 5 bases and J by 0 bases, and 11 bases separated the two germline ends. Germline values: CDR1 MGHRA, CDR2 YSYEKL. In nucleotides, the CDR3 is TGCGCCAGCAGCTGGAGCGGCGGCTCCTACAATGAGCAGTTCTTC. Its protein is CASSWSGGSYNEQFF.

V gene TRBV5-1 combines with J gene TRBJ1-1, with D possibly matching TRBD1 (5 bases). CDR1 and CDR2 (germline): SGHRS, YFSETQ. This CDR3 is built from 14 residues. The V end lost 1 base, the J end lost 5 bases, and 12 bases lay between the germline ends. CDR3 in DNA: TGCGCCAGCAGCTTGCAGGGAGGAGAGACTGAAGCTTTCTTT. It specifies CASSLQGGETEAFF.

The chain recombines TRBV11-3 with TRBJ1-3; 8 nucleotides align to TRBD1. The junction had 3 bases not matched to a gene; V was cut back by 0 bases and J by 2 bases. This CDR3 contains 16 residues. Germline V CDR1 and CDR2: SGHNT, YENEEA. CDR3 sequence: CASSLDLTGAGNTIYF. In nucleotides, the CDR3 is TGTGCCAGCAGCTTAGATTTGACAGGGGCTGGAAACACCATATATTTT.

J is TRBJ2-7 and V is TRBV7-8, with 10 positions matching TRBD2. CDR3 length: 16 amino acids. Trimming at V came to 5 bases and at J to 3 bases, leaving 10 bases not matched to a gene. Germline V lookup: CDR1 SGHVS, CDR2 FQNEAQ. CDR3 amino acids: CASSHGGTSGDYEQYF. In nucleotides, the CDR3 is TGTGCCAGCAGCCACGGCGGAACTAGCGGGGACTACGAGCAGTACTTC. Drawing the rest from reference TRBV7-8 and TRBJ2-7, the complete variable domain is GAGVSQSPRYKVAKRGQDVALRCDPISGHVSLFWYQQALGQGPEFLTYFQNEAQLDKSGLPSDRFFAERPEGSVSTLKIQRTQQEDSAVYLCASSHGGTSGDYEQYFGPGTRLTVT.

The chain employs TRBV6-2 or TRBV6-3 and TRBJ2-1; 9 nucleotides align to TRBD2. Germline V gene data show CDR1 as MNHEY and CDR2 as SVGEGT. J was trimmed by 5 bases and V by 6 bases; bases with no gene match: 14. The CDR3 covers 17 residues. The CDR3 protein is CASSQPGAGGPDNEQFF. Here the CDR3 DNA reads TGTGCCAGCAGCCAACCCGGGGCGGGAGGGCCAGACAATGAGCAGTTCTTC.

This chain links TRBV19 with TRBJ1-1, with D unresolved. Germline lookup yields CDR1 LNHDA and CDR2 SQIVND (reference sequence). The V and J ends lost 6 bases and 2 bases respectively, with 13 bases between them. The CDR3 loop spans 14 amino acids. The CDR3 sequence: CASSNLGQNTEAFF. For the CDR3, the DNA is TGTGCCAGTAGCAATCTGGGCCAAAACACTGAAGCTTTCTTT.

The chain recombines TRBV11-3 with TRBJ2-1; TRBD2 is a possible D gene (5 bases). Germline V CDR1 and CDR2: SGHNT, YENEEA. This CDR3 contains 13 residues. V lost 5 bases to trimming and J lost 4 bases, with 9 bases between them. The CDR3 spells CASSTRGYNEQFF. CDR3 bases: TGTGCCAGCAGCACCCGGGGTTACAATGAGCAGTTCTTC.

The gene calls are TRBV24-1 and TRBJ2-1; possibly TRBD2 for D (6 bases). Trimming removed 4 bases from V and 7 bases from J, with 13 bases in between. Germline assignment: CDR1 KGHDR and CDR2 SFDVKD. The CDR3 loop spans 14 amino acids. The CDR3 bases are TGTGCCACCAGTGACCGGGGGACGGTAAATGAGCAGTTCTTC. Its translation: CATSDRGTVNEQFF.

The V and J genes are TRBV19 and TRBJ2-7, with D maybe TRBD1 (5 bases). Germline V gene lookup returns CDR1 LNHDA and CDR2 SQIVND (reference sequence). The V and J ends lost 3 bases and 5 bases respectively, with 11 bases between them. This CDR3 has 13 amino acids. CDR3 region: CASSIVQGDEQYF. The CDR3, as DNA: TGTGCCAGTAGTATTGTCCAGGGTGACGAGCAGTACTTC.

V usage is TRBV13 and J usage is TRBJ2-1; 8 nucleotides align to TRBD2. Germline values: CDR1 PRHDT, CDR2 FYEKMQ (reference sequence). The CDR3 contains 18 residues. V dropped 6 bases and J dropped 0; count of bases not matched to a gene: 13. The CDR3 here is CASSLFRGGLSSYNEQFF. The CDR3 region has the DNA TGTGCCAGCAGTCTATTTCGGGGGGGGCTAAGCTCCTACAATGAGCAGTTCTTC.

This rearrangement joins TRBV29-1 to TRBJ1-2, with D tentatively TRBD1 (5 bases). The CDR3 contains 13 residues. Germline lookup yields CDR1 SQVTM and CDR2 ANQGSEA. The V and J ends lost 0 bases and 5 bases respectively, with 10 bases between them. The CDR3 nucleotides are TGCAGCGTTGAAGACCCGGGGGGGTATGGCTACACCTTC. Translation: CSVEDPGGYGYTF. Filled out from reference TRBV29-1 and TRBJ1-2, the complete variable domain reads SAVISQKPSRDICQRGTSLTIQCQVDSQVTMMFWYRQQPGQSLTLIATANQGSEATYESGFVIDKFPISRPNLTFSTLTVSNMSPEDSSIYLCSVEDPGGYGYTFGSGTRLTVV.

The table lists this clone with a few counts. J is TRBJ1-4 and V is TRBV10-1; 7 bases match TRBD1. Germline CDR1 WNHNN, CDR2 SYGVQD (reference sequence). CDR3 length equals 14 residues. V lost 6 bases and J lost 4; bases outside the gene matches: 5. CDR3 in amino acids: CASSIQGFNEKLFF. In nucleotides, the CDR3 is TGCGCCAGCAGCATACAGGGGTTTAATGAAAAACTGTTTTTT.

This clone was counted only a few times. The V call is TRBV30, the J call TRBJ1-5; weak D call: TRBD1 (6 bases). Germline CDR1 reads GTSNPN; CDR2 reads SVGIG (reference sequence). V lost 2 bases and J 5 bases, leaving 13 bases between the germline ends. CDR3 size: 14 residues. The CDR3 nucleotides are TGTGCCTGGAGTCCTTCCAACAGGGATCAGCCCCAGCATTTT. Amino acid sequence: CAWSPSNRDQPQHF. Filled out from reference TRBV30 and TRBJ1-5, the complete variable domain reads SQTIHQWPATLVQPVGSPLSLECTVEGTSNPNLYWYRQAAGRGLQLLFYSVGIGQISSEVPQNLSASRPQDRQFILSSKKLLLSDSGFYLCAWSPSNRDQPQHFGDGTRLSIL.

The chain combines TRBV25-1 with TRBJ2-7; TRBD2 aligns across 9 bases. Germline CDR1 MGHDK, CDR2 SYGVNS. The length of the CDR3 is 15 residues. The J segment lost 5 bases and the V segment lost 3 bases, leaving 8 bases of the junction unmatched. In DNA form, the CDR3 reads TGTGCCAGCAGTGATCCCGGGACTAGCTTCAACGAGCAGTACTTC. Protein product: CASSDPGTSFNEQYF.

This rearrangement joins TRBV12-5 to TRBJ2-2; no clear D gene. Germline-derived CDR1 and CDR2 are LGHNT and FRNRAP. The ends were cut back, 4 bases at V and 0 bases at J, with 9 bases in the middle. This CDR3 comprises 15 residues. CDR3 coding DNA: TGTGCTAGTGGTTCAACAGTAACGAACACCGGGGAGCTGTTTTTT. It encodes CASGSTVTNTGELFF.

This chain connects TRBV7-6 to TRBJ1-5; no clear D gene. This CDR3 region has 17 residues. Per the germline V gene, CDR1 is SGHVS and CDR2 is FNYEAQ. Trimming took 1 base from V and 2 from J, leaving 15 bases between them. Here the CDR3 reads CASSLEAGQRGNQPQHF. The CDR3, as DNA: TGTGCCAGCAGCTTAGAAGCGGGCCAACGGGGCAATCAGCCCCAGCATTTT.

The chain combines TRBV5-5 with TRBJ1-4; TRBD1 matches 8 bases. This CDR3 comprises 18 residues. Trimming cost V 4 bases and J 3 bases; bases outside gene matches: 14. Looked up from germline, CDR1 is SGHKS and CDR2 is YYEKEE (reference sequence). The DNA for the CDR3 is TGTGCCAGCAGCGCTGGACAGGGTAGTCCGACACCTAATGAAAAACTGTTTTTT. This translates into CASSAGQGSPTPNEKLFF.

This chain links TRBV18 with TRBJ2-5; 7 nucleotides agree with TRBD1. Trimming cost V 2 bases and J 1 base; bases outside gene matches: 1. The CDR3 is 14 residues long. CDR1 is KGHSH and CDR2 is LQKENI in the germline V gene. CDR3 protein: CASSPYRGQETQYF. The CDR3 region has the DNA TGTGCCAGCTCACCATACAGGGGCCAAGAGACCCAGTACTTC.

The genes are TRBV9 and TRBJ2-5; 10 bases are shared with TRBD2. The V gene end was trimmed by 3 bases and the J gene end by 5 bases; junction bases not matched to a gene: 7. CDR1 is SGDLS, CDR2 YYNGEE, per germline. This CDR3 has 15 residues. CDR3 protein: CASSASGGLAETQYF. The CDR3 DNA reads TGTGCCAGCAGCGCGTCTGGGGGACTAGCGGAGACCCAGTACTTC.

CDR3 protein: CASSLGDRGNYGYTF. CDR3 nucleotides: TGTGCCAGCAGCTTGGGGGACAGGGGGAACTATGGCTACACCTTC. This chain links TRBV5-6 with TRBJ1-2, with 11 bases aligning to TRBD1. The CDR3 sequence is 15 residues long. Germline V lookup: CDR1 SGHDT, CDR2 YYEEEE. Trimming cost V 0 bases and J 2 bases; bases outside gene matches: 0.

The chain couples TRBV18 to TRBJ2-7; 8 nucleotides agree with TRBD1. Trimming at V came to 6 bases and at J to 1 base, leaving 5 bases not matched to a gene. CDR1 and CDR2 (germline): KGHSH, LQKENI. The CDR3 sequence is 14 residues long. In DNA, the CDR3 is TGTGCCAGCTCCCGGGACAGGCGTTCCTACGAGCAGTACTTC. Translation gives CASSRDRRSYEQYF.